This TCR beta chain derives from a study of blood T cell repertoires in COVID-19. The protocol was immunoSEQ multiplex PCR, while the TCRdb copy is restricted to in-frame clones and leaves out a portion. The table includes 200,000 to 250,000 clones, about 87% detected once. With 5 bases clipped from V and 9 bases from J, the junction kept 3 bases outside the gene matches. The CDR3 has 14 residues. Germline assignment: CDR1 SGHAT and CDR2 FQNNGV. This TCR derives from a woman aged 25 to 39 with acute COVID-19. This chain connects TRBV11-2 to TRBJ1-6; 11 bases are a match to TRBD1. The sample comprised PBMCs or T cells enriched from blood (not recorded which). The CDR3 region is CASSRGTGGSPLHF. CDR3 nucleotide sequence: TGTGCCAGCAGCAGGGGGACAGGGGGTTCACCCCTCCACTTT.